Below, one TCR beta chain is given with its context. Its antigen is unidentified. Per germline, CDR1 MNHEY and CDR2 SVGAGI. V dropped 2 bases and J dropped 3 bases, with 17 bases sitting between them. The length of the CDR3 is 17 residues. This entry belongs to a study of T-cell reconstitution after alpha-beta-depleted transplantation in children. Notes on the study in general: At day 60, the high TCRbeta diversity found in some patients originated from recipient T cells and thymic progenitors that had survived. The main origin of T-cell counts and diversity one year after transplant was newly produced T cells.

Preparation of the TCRbeta library was carried out with unique molecular identifiers. Each CDR3 protein is one row after TCRdb ran MiXCR on the PCR reads. The sample includes about 980,000 distinct CDR3 sequences, 25% to 30% seen only once; the top ten take roughly 27%. V and J are TRBV6-5 and TRBJ1-5, with D possibly being TRBD1 (5 bases). The sequencing here drew on PBMCs, mostly from graft donor cells, taken 360 days after TCRalphabeta/CD19-depleted stem cell transplant. The TCR sequence derives from a boy under two years old who had a stem cell transplant for SCID, so the T cells may come from the graft donor. CDR3 sequence reads: CASSYDKARGLNQPQHF. The CDR3 nucleotides read TGTGCCAGCAGTTACGACAAGGCTCGGGGCCTCAATCAGCCCCAGCATTTT.